The 18 T cell receptor beta chains presented below share a single source sample, sequenced in a study of cytomegalovirus exposure and HLA in healthy donors. It was with 60 Vbeta and 13 Jbeta primers that the PCR ran. Produced via immunoSEQ multiplex PCR; TCRdb's table is partial and in-frame only. The data hold about 110,000 clones, with about 60% observed a single time. Sequencing was performed on PBMCs. The source is a young woman in good health and CMV-seronegative.

The chain employs TRBV10-3 and TRBJ2-7; TRBD2 agrees at 12 bases. The CDR3 runs to 13 residues. Germline CDR1 is ENHRY and CDR2 is SYGVKD. V trimming: 10 bases; J trimming: 3 bases; junction bases outside the gene matches: 4. The CDR3 loop reads CATSGRDVYEQYF. The DNA for the CDR3 is TGTGCCACTAGCGGGAGGGACGTCTACGAGCAGTACTTC.

The genes are TRBV7-3 and TRBJ2-1; 12 bases match TRBD2. The CDR3 runs to 16 residues. Per the germline V gene, CDR1 is SGHTA and CDR2 is FQGTGA. The J segment lost 7 bases and the V segment lost 4 bases, leaving 8 bases of the junction unmatched. CDR3 amino acids: CASSSRRLAGDNEQFF. CDR3 DNA sequence: TGTGCCAGCAGCTCTCGGAGACTAGCGGGAGATAATGAGCAGTTCTTC.

The chain uses TRBV27 and TRBJ2-2, with a weak D call TRBD2 (6 bases). This CDR3 comprises 16 residues. Germline CDR1 and CDR2: MNHEY and SMNVEV (reference sequence). Trimming shortened V by 0 bases and J by 3 bases, and 11 bases separated the two germline ends. The CDR3 DNA is TGTGCCAGCAGTTTATCGGGAGGAAGCGACACCGGGGAGCTGTTTTTT. As protein: CASSLSGGSDTGELFF.

The chain combines TRBV9 with TRBJ2-2; 8 nucleotides match TRBD2. With V trimmed by 1 base and J by 0 bases, 5 bases remained unmatched. CDR3 length equals 17 residues. Germline CDR1 SGDLS, CDR2 YYNGEE. DNA of the CDR3: TGTGCCAGCAGCGTAATCGGGGGGGAGGCGAACACCGGGGAGCTGTTTTTT. Translation gives CASSVIGGEANTGELFF.

The V call is TRBV27, the J call TRBJ2-7, with 9 bases that match TRBD2. The germline V gene encodes CDR1 MNHEY and CDR2 SMNVEV (reference sequence). The V segment lost 2 bases and the J segment 3 bases; nucleotides outside the gene matches: 5. This CDR3 is built from 15 residues. CDR3 sequence: CASSLKLAGIYEQYF. In DNA form, the CDR3 reads TGTGCCAGCAGTTTAAAGCTAGCGGGAATCTACGAGCAGTACTTC.

Worth noting for this clone: The junction departs from germline at one end; a sequencing error may be responsible. The rearrangement links TRBV5-6 to TRBJ1-1; no reliable D call. The germline V gene has CDR1 SGHDT and CDR2 YYEEEE. The CDR3 consists of 19 residues. The CDR3 nucleotides are TGTGCCGGCAGCTCCTTGAGGATCCCTTTATCCACCATGAACACTGAAGCTTTCTTT. Translating gives CAGSSLRIPLSTMNTEAFF.

Only a few counts were recorded for this clone. This chain connects TRBV6-5 to TRBJ1-1; D is ambiguous. The V end was cut by 6 bases, the J end by 1 base, with 6 bases between. The CDR3 contains 12 residues. Per germline, CDR1 MNHEY and CDR2 SVGAGI. The CDR3 DNA follows: TGTGCCAGCAGCCTAGAGAACACTGAAGCTTTCTTT. Translating gives CASSLENTEAFF.

V and J are TRBV23-1 and TRBJ2-3; 8 bases agree with TRBD2. TRBV23-1 is an ORF for which the function is uncertain. The CDR3 runs 21 residues. The junction had 26 bases not matched to a gene; V was cut back by 3 bases and J by 6 bases. This chain's CDR3 is CASSHPPGPNSGREENDTQYF. CDR3 nucleotides: TGCGCCAGCAGTCACCCCCCGGGACCAAATTCGGGGCGGGAGGAGAACGATACGCAGTATTTT.

V gene TRBV25-1 combines with J gene TRBJ1-1, with D unresolved. The CDR3 length is 13 residues. Germline CDR1 reads MGHDK; CDR2 reads SYGVNS. Trimming stripped 5 bases from V and 6 bases from J, with 13 bases between. This chain's CDR3 is CASSFSGVSEAFF. In nucleotides, the CDR3 is TGTGCCAGCAGTTTCAGCGGGGTCTCTGAAGCTTTCTTT. The whole variable domain, remainder taken from reference TRBV25-1 and TRBJ1-1, is EADIYQTPRYLVIGTGKKITLECSQTMGHDKMYWYQQDPGMELHLIHYSYGVNSTEKGDLSSESTVSRIRTEHFPLTLESARPSHTSQYLCASSFSGVSEAFFGQGTRLTVV.

The CDR3 DNA reads as TGCAGCGTTCGGACAGTGGGCACTGAAGCTTTCTTT. Amino acids: CSVRTVGTEAFF. V and J are TRBV29-1 and TRBJ1-1, with D tentatively TRBD1 (6 bases). The CDR3 sequence is 12 residues long. V gave up 5 bases and J gave up 4 bases, with 11 bases separating them. The V gene's germline CDR1 is SQVTM and CDR2 ANQGSEA.

This clone appeared a few times. The chain employs TRBV19 and TRBJ2-2; the D is unclear. V lost 5 bases to trimming and J lost 4 bases, with 5 bases between them. This CDR3 region has 12 residues. Germline loops: CDR1 LNHDA, CDR2 SQIVND (reference sequence). Here the CDR3 reads CASSPGTGELFF. CDR3 nucleotide sequence: TGTGCCAGTAGTCCCGGCACCGGGGAGCTGTTTTTT.

This clone was seen a handful of times. The genes are TRBV5-6 and TRBJ2-7; the match to TRBD1 covers 7 bases. Germline V gene sequence: CDR1 SGHDT, CDR2 YYEEEE. The CDR3 has 13 residues. The V and J ends lost 5 bases and 3 bases, in that order; junction bases with no gene match: 5. CDR3 residues: CASSSDRYYEQYF. The CDR3 DNA reads as TGTGCCAGCAGTTCGGACAGGTACTACGAGCAGTACTTC.

This clone was observed a handful of times. The rearrangement links TRBV19 to TRBJ2-7; 9 bases map to TRBD2. With 3 bases clipped from V and 3 bases from J, the junction kept 6 bases outside the gene matches. The germline CDR1 and CDR2 sequences are LNHDA and SQIVND (reference sequence). CDR3 size: 15 residues. As DNA, the CDR3 is TGTGCCAGTAGTATCGGACTAGCGACGATCTACGAGCAGTACTTC. This codes for CASSIGLATIYEQYF.

The chain uses TRBV5-6 and TRBJ2-7; D perhaps matches TRBD1 (5 bases). CDR1 and CDR2 from the germline V gene are SGHDT and YYEEEE. The CDR3 sequence is 13 residues long. Deletions cut 4 bases from V and 2 bases from J, with 10 bases between. The CDR3 region is CASSLQVAYEQYF. The CDR3 nucleotides read TGTGCCAGCAGCCTACAGGTAGCCTACGAGCAGTACTTC.

V and J are TRBV30 and TRBJ2-5; 7 positions match TRBD1. The V gene's germline CDR1 is GTSNPN and CDR2 SVGIG (reference sequence). This CDR3 contains 13 residues. Losses at the gene ends were 5 bases for V and 5 bases for J; bases not matched to a gene: 8. DNA of the CDR3: TGTGCCTGGGCGACAGGGCTACTTGAGACCCAGTACTTC. It specifies CAWATGLLETQYF. The full variable domain, with the rest looked up from reference TRBV30 and TRBJ2-5, is SQTIHQWPATLVQPVGSPLSLECTVEGTSNPNLYWYRQAAGRGLQLLFYSVGIGQISSEVPQNLSASRPQDRQFILSSKKLLLSDSGFYLCAWATGLLETQYFGPGTRLLVL.

The chain is built from TRBV29-1 and TRBJ2-7, with TRBD2 matching over 13 bases. Trimming removed 3 bases from V and 3 bases from J; junction bases left unmatched: 5. Germline CDR1 SQVTM, CDR2 ANQGSEA. The CDR3 contains 15 residues. The CDR3 DNA follows: TGCAGCGTTGAGATGGGACTAGCGGGAAGCTACGAGCAGTACTTC. Translation: CSVEMGLAGSYEQYF.

This clone was recorded only once. The chain has TRBV18 and TRBJ2-7, with TRBD1 identical over 7 bases. The CDR3 sequence is 12 residues long. CDR1 is KGHSH and CDR2 is LQKENI in the germline V gene. J gave up 5 bases and V 6 bases, and 4 bases lay outside the gene matches. The chain's CDR3 is CASSKDRDEQYF. CDR3 sequence (DNA): TGTGCCAGCTCCAAAGACAGGGACGAGCAGTACTTC.

V gene TRBV4-3 combines with J gene TRBJ2-3, with 10 bases that match TRBD2. Germline assignment: CDR1 LGHNA and CDR2 YSLEER. Trimming removed 4 bases from V and 2 bases from J; junction bases left unmatched: 12. The CDR3 has 18 residues. This CDR3 reads CASSPLAGASPSTDTQYF. In DNA form, the CDR3 reads TGCGCCAGCAGCCCTCTAGCGGGAGCTTCCCCTTCCACAGATACGCAGTATTTT.